Sequencing of this TCR beta chain was carried out in a study of blood T cell repertoires in COVID-19. The study counted Cohort 3 donors as recovered given two negative PCRs, clearance, or symptom resolution. The table came from immunoSEQ multiplex PCR; TCRdb's copy has only in-frame clones and leaves some out. This sample has 200,000 to 250,000 clones, with 87% found just once. Germline CDR1 and CDR2: MDHEN and SYDVKM. Trimming stripped 5 bases from V and 4 bases from J, with 18 bases between. The CDR3 length is 15 residues. This clone was counted a single time. The clonotype originates from a man younger than 45 who had recovered from COVID-19. The sequencing input was PBMCs or T cells enriched from blood (not recorded which). The chain recombines TRBV28 with TRBJ2-7; a weak D match, TRBD2 (6 bases). The CDR3 sequence: CASSPESGRLYEQYF. The CDR3 DNA follows: TGTGCCAGCAGTCCCGAGTCCGGGAGATTGTACGAGCAGTACTTC.